This T cell receptor (beta chain) is from a study of regulatory T cells in long-lasting Graves disease. Regarding the study as a whole: Graves' patients with persistent disease showed TCR diversity lower than patients newly diagnosed.

With respect to this clonotype: What it recognizes is unknown.

HTBI primers from iRepertoire and Arm-PCR of CDR3 regions yielded the TCR beta libraries. In TCRdb, the multiplex PCR reads were re-called with MiXCR into one record per CDR3 protein. The sample gives approximately 400,000 distinct CDR3 sequences, about 20% of which show up once; roughly 26% is in the top ten. J was trimmed by 0 bases and V by 3 bases; bases with no gene match: 10. The CDR3 runs to 17 residues. The germline gives CDR1 MGHDK, CDR2 SYGVNS. Time point reported: persistent/refractory GD, antithyroid drugs over 5 years with positive TRAb. From PBMCs, RNA was extracted and then used to make the TCR library.

The chain joins TRBV25-1 to TRBJ1-2; 7 positions match TRBD1. The sequenced sample was peripheral blood mononuclear cells (PBMCs), obtained when the disease was refractory, from a patient treated with antithyroid drugs. The clonotype originates from a female donor with Graves disease. CDR3 in DNA: TGTGCCAGCAGTGACATAGGGACAGACCCCGCTAACTATGGCTACACCTTC. Translation gives CASSDIGTDPANYGYTF.